This T cell receptor (beta chain) was identified during a study of blood T cell repertoires in COVID-19. The wider study: Italy, Spain and the United States were the sources of the convalescent and acute COVID-19 samples.

Germline V CDR1 and CDR2: MNHEY, SMNVEV (reference sequence). The V segment lost 9 bases and the J segment 6 bases; nucleotides outside the gene matches: 10. CDR3 length: 14 residues. Sequenced by immunoSEQ multiplex PCR; TCRdb stores in-frame clones only, minus some. The table shows about 280,000 clones, with about 83% occurring only once. Material: PBMCs or T cells enriched from blood (not recorded which). This chain connects TRBV27 to TRBJ2-7, with 11 bases lining up with TRBD1. This receptor was identified in a woman in her forties who had recovered from COVID-19. The CDR3 loop reads CARLTGTGGSEQYF. DNA of the CDR3: TGTGCCAGATTGACCGGGACAGGGGGTAGCGAGCAGTACTTC.